The 3 T cell receptor beta chains below come from one sample, sequenced in a study of T cell repertoires in aging, cancer and after chemotherapy. The template was genomic DNA from peripheral blood, not RNA. Multiplex touch-down PCR with TRB-A/B primers amplified rearranged V-D-J TRB sequences. TCRdb re-called the multiplex PCR reads with MiXCR, one entry per CDR3 protein. The sample yields thousands of distinct CDR3 sequences, roughly 35% seen once. The material sequenced was blood. All receptors derive from a human donor in good health.

The V gene is TRBV18, the J gene TRBJ2-7; TRBD1 aligns across 7 bases. V was pared by 3 bases and J by 6 bases, with 5 bases of the junction left unmatched. The CDR3 covers 13 residues. Germline values: CDR1 KGHSH, CDR2 LQKENI. DNA for the CDR3: TGTGCCAGCTCACCGCAAGAGGGGGCCGAGCAGTACGTC. Its translation is CASSPQEGAEQYV.

Within the sample, this clonotype is medium-sized (0.01 to 0.1%). The rearrangement links TRBV29-1 to TRBJ2-1; 10 bases are a match to TRBD1. This CDR3 region has 15 residues. The germline V gene has CDR1 SQVTM and CDR2 ANQGSEA. V shed 4 bases and J 6 bases; nucleotides not matched to a gene: 9. CDR3 DNA sequence: TGCAGCGTTGGGGCCAGACAGGGGGCGGGCAATGAGCAGTTCTTC. Protein product: CSVGARQGAGNEQFF.

The DNA for the CDR3 is TGTGCCAGTAGTATCCCTAGACTAGCGGGCTACAATGAGCAGTTCTTC. This translates into CASSIPRLAGYNEQFF. V gene TRBV19 combines with J gene TRBJ2-1; 10 bases match TRBD2. This CDR3 spans 16 amino acids. Unmatched junction bases numbered 5, after V lost 3 bases and J lost 3 bases. From germline, CDR1 is LNHDA and CDR2 SQIVND (reference sequence). Complete variable domain (other parts from reference TRBV19 and TRBJ2-1): DGGITQSPKYLFRKEGQNVTLSCEQNLNHDAMYWYRQDPGQGLRLIYYSQIVNDFQKGDIAEGYSVSREKKESFPLTVTSAQKNPTAFYLCASSIPRLAGYNEQFFGPGTRLTVL.